Listed below are T cell receptor beta chains from one sample, sequenced in a study of radiotherapy plus CTLA-4 blockade in lung cancer. Assay: immunoSEQ multiplex PCR; the TCRdb copy retains only in-frame clones and omits some. The top ten clones hold 7.8% of a sample with roughly 50,000 clones, 88% of them seen once. The material was peripheral blood, obtained from a patient treated with radiotherapy plus ipilimumab. These receptors all come from a human donor with non-small cell lung cancer whose response to radiotherapy plus ipilimumab could not be evaluated. CDR3s include the opening cysteine and the closing phenylalanine or tryptophan. The D gene is left open where the match is weak. Not all rows give a size; the values are once, few, many and, for expanded clones, a class.

d_call: -
cdr3_length: 19
j_call: TRBJ1-1
clone_size: -
v_call: TRBV15
cdr3_nt: TGTGCCACCAGCAACAGCATAACAGCTAATATGAAAATGAACACTGAAGCTTTCTTT
cdr3_aa: CATSNSITANMKMNTEAFF

d_call: TRBD2
cdr3_length: 15
j_call: TRBJ2-3
clone_size: -
v_call: TRBV19
cdr3_nt: TGTGCCAGTAGTCCAGGAGGCGGGAGGGTAGATACGCAGTATTTT
cdr3_aa: CASSPGGGRVDTQYF

d_call: -
cdr3_length: 14
j_call: TRBJ2-3
clone_size: -
v_call: TRBV4-3
cdr3_nt: TGCGCCAGCAGCCAAGCGGGATTCACAGATACGCAGTATTTT
cdr3_aa: CASSQAGFTDTQYF

d_call: TRBD1
cdr3_length: 15
j_call: TRBJ2-1
clone_size: few
v_call: TRBV25-1
cdr3_nt: TGTGCCAGCAGTGAATCAGGGGGCGTTAAGAATGAGCAGTTCTTC
cdr3_aa: CASSESGGVKNEQFF

d_call: TRBD1
cdr3_length: 15
j_call: TRBJ1-4
clone_size: once
v_call: TRBV5-1
cdr3_nt: TGCGCCAGCAGCTGGGACAGGGGAACTAATGAAAAACTGTTTTTT
cdr3_aa: CASSWDRGTNEKLFF

d_call: TRBD2
cdr3_length: 16
j_call: TRBJ2-1
clone_size: -
v_call: TRBV19
cdr3_nt: TGTGCCAGTAGTACTCGGACTAGTTCGGTGTACAATGAGCAGTTCTTC
cdr3_aa: CASSTRTSSVYNEQFF

d_call: TRBD1
cdr3_length: 17
j_call: TRBJ2-5
clone_size: -
v_call: TRBV13
cdr3_nt: TGTGCCAGCAGCCTAGCCTCCGGGACAGGGGACCAAGAGACCCAGTACTTC
cdr3_aa: CASSLASGTGDQETQYF

d_call: -
cdr3_length: 14
j_call: TRBJ2-7
clone_size: -
v_call: TRBV11-3
cdr3_nt: TGTGCCAGCAGCCCCGGGGAGGGGGGAGACGAGCAGTACTTC
cdr3_aa: CASSPGEGGDEQYF

d_call: -
cdr3_length: 13
j_call: TRBJ2-3
clone_size: -
v_call: TRBV19
cdr3_nt: TGTGCCAGTAGTACAGGATTCACAGATACGCAGTATTTT
cdr3_aa: CASSTGFTDTQYF

d_call: -
cdr3_length: 14
j_call: TRBJ1-1
clone_size: -
v_call: TRBV18
cdr3_nt: TGTGCCAGCTCACCGCGGACAGAGCACACTGAAGCTTTCTTT
cdr3_aa: CASSPRTEHTEAFF

d_call: -
cdr3_length: 13
j_call: TRBJ1-4
clone_size: -
v_call: TRBV5-5
cdr3_nt: TGTGCCAGCAGCCTCCCGGTAGAGGAAAAACTGTTTTTT
cdr3_aa: CASSLPVEEKLFF